The 11 T cell receptor beta chains reported below all come from one sample, sequenced in a study of T cells in localized non-small cell lung cancer. Profiling relied on immunoSEQ multiplex PCR, and the TCRdb table lists in-frame clones only, not all of them. Of fewer than 30,000 clones in the sample, approximately 83% are singletons; the top ten hold about 5.4%. This sample comprised peripheral blood mononuclear cells, obtained before any cancer treatment. These receptors all stem from a man aged 40 to 75 with stage III lung adenocarcinoma.

This chain joins TRBV18 and TRBJ2-1; 12 bases align to TRBD2. With 1 base clipped from V and 7 bases from J, the junction kept 5 bases outside the gene matches. CDR1 and CDR2 from the germline V gene are KGHSH and LQKENI. CDR3 length: 16 residues. CDR3 amino acids: CASSPLGLAGGNEQFF. In nucleotides, the CDR3 is TGTGCCAGCTCACCACTGGGACTAGCGGGCGGGAATGAGCAGTTCTTC.

As concerns this clone: A read error likely explains this, since a far larger clone differs by one base. The J gene is TRBJ1-5, the V gene TRBV4-2; D is unresolved. V was cut by 0 bases and J by 3 bases, with 12 bases left in between. This CDR3 spans 16 amino acids. Germline values: CDR1 LGHNA, CDR2 YNFKEQ. CDR3 coding DNA: TGTGCCAGCAGCCAAGATAAAGTGGCAATCAATCAGCCCCAGCATTTT. This encodes CASSQDKVAINQPQHF.

The V and J genes are TRBV5-8 and TRBJ2-5; D might be TRBD1 or TRBD2, each matching 5 bases. Germline CDR1 is SGHTS and CDR2 is YDEGEE. Trimming stripped 4 bases from V and 4 bases from J, with 11 bases between. The CDR3 consists of 13 residues. Here the CDR3 reads CASSPDGAETQYF. In DNA form, the CDR3 reads TGTGCCAGCAGCCCCGACGGGGCAGAGACCCAGTACTTC.

The chain links TRBV2 to TRBJ2-2; D is unclear. The V gene lost 3 bases and the J gene lost 3 bases, with 2 bases spanning the gap. CDR3 length equals 12 residues. Per the germline V gene, CDR1 is SNHLY and CDR2 is FYNNEI. Written as DNA, the CDR3 is TGTGCCAGCAGTGAGGACACCGGGGAGCTGTTTTTT. It codes for CASSEDTGELFF.

The chain recombines TRBV19 with TRBJ1-3; D is undetermined. The germline V gene encodes CDR1 LNHDA and CDR2 SQIVND (reference sequence). V lost 6 bases and J 3 bases, leaving 12 bases between the germline ends. The CDR3 is 14 residues long. CDR3 in amino acids: CASRSQGDGNTIYF. The CDR3 coding sequence is TGTGCCAGTAGATCTCAAGGAGATGGAAACACCATATATTTT. The whole variable domain, filled in from reference TRBV19 and TRBJ1-3, reads DGGITQSPKYLFRKEGQNVTLSCEQNLNHDAMYWYRQDPGQGLRLIYYSQIVNDFQKGDIAEGYSVSREKKESFPLTVTSAQKNPTAFYLCASRSQGDGNTIYFGEGSWLTVV.

CDR3 loop: CASSQTQYQETQYF. As DNA, the CDR3 is TGCGCCAGCAGCCAAACACAGTACCAAGAGACCCAGTACTTC. This chain links TRBV4-1 with TRBJ2-5, with D unclear. V lost 2 bases, J lost 0 bases, and 7 bases lay in between. This CDR3 has 14 amino acids. CDR1 is MGHRA, CDR2 YSYEKL, per germline.

This chain joins TRBV6-1 and TRBJ2-3; 10 bases agree with TRBD2. The V gene's germline CDR1 is MNHNS and CDR2 SASEGT. The CDR3 spans 15 residues. With 6 bases clipped from V and 2 bases from J, the junction kept 5 bases outside the gene matches. The CDR3 bases are TGTGCCAGCAGGTCGGGACTAGCGATCACAGATACGCAGTATTTT. It codes for CASRSGLAITDTQYF.

This chain uses TRBV2 with TRBJ2-1, with 7 bases that match TRBD2. Germline V gene lookup returns CDR1 SNHLY and CDR2 FYNNEI. With V trimmed by 8 bases and J by 7 bases, 5 bases remained unmatched. The CDR3 spans 12 residues. The CDR3 coding sequence is TGTGCCAGCCGGGGACTATTTAATGAGCAGTTCTTC. Its translation is CASRGLFNEQFF.

The chain couples TRBV6-1 to TRBJ1-2, with D possibly matching TRBD1 (5 bases). Germline assignment: CDR1 MNHNS and CDR2 SASEGT. The CDR3 sequence is 12 residues long. Trimming took off 3 bases at V and 3 bases at J, with 5 bases between the two ends. CDR3 sequence (DNA): TGTGCCAGCAGTGAGACAGACTATGGCTACACCTTC. Translated, it gives CASSETDYGYTF.

The chain recombines TRBV19 with TRBJ2-2; D is perhaps TRBD1 (5 bases). In germline, CDR1 is LNHDA, CDR2 SQIVND (reference sequence). V was trimmed by 6 bases and J by 5 bases, leaving 10 bases between them. The CDR3 loop spans 13 amino acids. The CDR3 nucleotides read TGTGCCAGTAGGAGACAGACAACCGGGGAGCTGTTTTTT. Translation: CASRRQTTGELFF.

Notes on this clone: This CDR3 is also generated by other DNA sequences in the sample. CDR3 sequence reads: CAWSNLNSNQPQHF. Written as DNA, the CDR3 is TGTGCCTGGAGTAACCTCAATAGCAATCAGCCCCAGCATTTT. The rearrangement links TRBV30 to TRBJ1-5; no reliable D call. V dropped 2 bases and J dropped 0 bases, with 8 bases sitting between them. Germline values: CDR1 GTSNPN, CDR2 SVGIG (reference sequence). The CDR3 length is 14 residues.